This entry lists 13 T cell receptor beta chains sequenced from one sample in a study of blood T cell repertoires in COVID-19. Clones were read by immunoSEQ multiplex PCR, and TCRdb kept only the in-frame ones, dropping some. The sample lists some 100,000 clones, around 87% seen once, with approximately 10% in the top ten. Sequenced input: peripheral blood. The receptor set was obtained from a woman aged 25-40 years with acute or convalescent COVID-19.

The chain recombines TRBV3-1 (or the pseudogene TRBV3-2) with TRBJ2-1, with D uncertain. The V and J ends lost 3 bases and 9 bases respectively, with 12 bases between them. The germline gives CDR1 LGHDT, CDR2 YNNKEL (reference sequence). The CDR3 sequence is 13 residues long. This CDR3 reads CASSQIFYGEQFF. Written as DNA, the CDR3 is TGTGCCAGCAGCCAGATTTTCTATGGTGAGCAGTTCTTC.

The V call is TRBV10-3, the J call TRBJ1-2; TRBD1 matches at 7 bases. This CDR3 spans 14 amino acids. V trimming: 2 bases; J trimming: 5 bases; junction bases outside the gene matches: 5. Germline V gene lookup returns CDR1 ENHRY and CDR2 SYGVKD. CDR3 protein: CAISETGQWYGYTF. CDR3 DNA: TGTGCCATCAGTGAGACGGGACAGTGGTATGGCTACACCTTC.

The chain combines TRBV28 with TRBJ1-3; 7 bases fit TRBD1. Germline V lookup: CDR1 MDHEN, CDR2 SYDVKM. After removal of 4 bases from V and 2 bases from J, the junction contained 5 bases not matched to a gene. CDR3 length: 15 amino acids. CDR3 nucleotides: TGTGCCAGCAGTTCCCAGGGGGATCCTGGAAACACCATATATTTT. Translating gives CASSSQGDPGNTIYF.

This clone was seen only once. This chain connects TRBV6-1 to TRBJ2-1; D possibly corresponds to TRBD2 (7 bases). CDR3 size: 17 residues. CDR1 MNHNS and CDR2 SASEGT come from the germline V gene. Trimming shortened V by 4 bases and J by 4 bases, and 20 bases separated the two germline ends. CDR3 sequence reads: CASSVYRKGGPYNEQFF. The CDR3 bases are TGTGCCAGCAGTGTGTACCGAAAGGGGGGGCCGTACAATGAGCAGTTCTTC.

The J gene is TRBJ2-5, the V gene TRBV4-1, with 8 bases matching TRBD1. The CDR3 is 13 residues long. Germline V gene lookup returns CDR1 MGHRA and CDR2 YSYEKL. V dropped 7 bases and J dropped 5; count of bases not matched to a gene: 6. This CDR3 reads CASNPTGVETQYF. In nucleotides, the CDR3 is TGCGCCAGCAACCCGACAGGGGTGGAGACCCAGTACTTC.

This clone came up many times. This chain connects TRBV29-1 to TRBJ1-2; unclear D gene. Trimming took off 1 base at V and 7 bases at J, with 10 bases between the two ends. Germline CDR1 and CDR2: SQVTM and ANQGSEA. The CDR3 is 12 amino acids. For the CDR3, the DNA is TGCAGCGTTGAAGGTTCTTCGGTTGGCTACACCTTC. It is translated as CSVEGSSVGYTF.

The rearrangement links TRBV28 to TRBJ2-7, with D possibly matching TRBD2 (5 bases). CDR1 and CDR2 from the germline V gene are MDHEN and SYDVKM. The CDR3 loop spans 17 amino acids. Trimming took 3 bases from V and 3 from J, leaving 21 bases between them. CDR3 nucleotide sequence: TGTGCCAGCAGTTTCCGAATCTCGACTCTCCGGGGCTACGAGCAGTACTTC. Its protein product is CASSFRISTLRGYEQYF. Combining the CDR3 with reference TRBV28 and TRBJ2-7 gives the whole variable domain DVKVTQSSRYLVKRTGEKVFLECVQDMDHENMFWYRQDPGLGLRLIYFSYDVKMKEKGDIPEGYSVSREKKERFSLILESASTNQTSMYLCASSFRISTLRGYEQYFGPGTRLTVT.

The chain combines TRBV5-1 with TRBJ1-1; D possibly corresponds to TRBD1 (6 bases). Trimming removed 6 bases from V and 5 bases from J, with 14 bases in between. There are 13 residues in the CDR3. CDR1 and CDR2 from the germline V gene are SGHRS and YFSETQ. The CDR3 coding sequence is TGCGCCAGCACCGGCGGGGGGCGTACTGAAGCTTTCTTT. Residues: CASTGGGRTEAFF.

This rearrangement joins TRBV7-3 to TRBJ1-5; no firm D call. Between the trimmed V and J ends, which lost 4 bases and 0 bases, there was a span of 4 bases. The CDR3 length is 13 residues. Germline values: CDR1 SGHTA, CDR2 FQGTGA. The chain's CDR3 is CASSSNSNQPQHF. The CDR3 coding sequence is TGTGCCAGCAGCTCAAATAGCAATCAGCCCCAGCATTTT.

The chain has TRBV3-1 (or the pseudogene TRBV3-2) and TRBJ2-2; D is unresolved. CDR3 size: 12 residues. From germline, CDR1 is LGHDT and CDR2 YNNKEL (reference sequence). Trimming took off 7 bases at V and 2 bases at J, with 5 bases between the two ends. Here the CDR3 DNA reads TGTGCCAGCACCAGAAACACCGGGGAGCTGTTTTTT. Encoded protein: CASTRNTGELFF.

The chain uses TRBV5-6 and TRBJ2-2; no firm D call. Between the trimmed V and J ends, which lost 0 bases and 4 bases, there was a span of 7 bases. CDR1 is SGHDT, CDR2 YYEEEE, per germline. The CDR3 is 14 residues long. The CDR3 coding sequence is TGTGCCAGCAGCTTGGGTTTCGGCACCGGGGAGCTGTTTTTT. Encoded protein: CASSLGFGTGELFF.

V and J are TRBV27 and TRBJ1-6, with 9 nucleotides matching TRBD1. Germline V CDR1 and CDR2: MNHEY, SMNVEV (reference sequence). Losses at the gene ends were 6 bases for V and 8 bases for J; bases not matched to a gene: 11. CDR3 length: 16 amino acids. CDR3 coding DNA: TGTGCCAGCAGCACAAACCCCGGACAGGGGTATTCACCCCTCCACTTT. This encodes CASSTNPGQGYSPLHF.

V is TRBV5-1 and J is TRBJ1-1, with a tentative D call TRBD1 (5 bases). The CDR3 totals 13 residues. The V end was cut by 7 bases, the J end by 5 bases, with 15 bases between. CDR1 and CDR2 from the germline V gene are SGHRS and YFSETQ. The CDR3 protein is CASQRAGGTEAFF. CDR3 in DNA: TGCGCCAGCCAACGGGCGGGGGGGACTGAAGCTTTCTTT.